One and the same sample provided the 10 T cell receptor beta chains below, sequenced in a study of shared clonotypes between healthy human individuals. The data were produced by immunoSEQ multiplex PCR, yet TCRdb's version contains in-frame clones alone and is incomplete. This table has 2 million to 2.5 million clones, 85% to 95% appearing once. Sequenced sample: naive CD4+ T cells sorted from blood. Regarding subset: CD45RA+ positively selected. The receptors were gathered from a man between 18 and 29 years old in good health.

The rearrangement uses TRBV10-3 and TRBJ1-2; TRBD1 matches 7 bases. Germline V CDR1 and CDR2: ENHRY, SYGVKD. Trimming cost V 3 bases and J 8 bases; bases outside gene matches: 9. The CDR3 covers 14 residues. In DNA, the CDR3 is TGTGCCATCAGTGAATTCGGGCAGGGGGAGGGCTACACCTTC. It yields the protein CAISEFGQGEGYTF.

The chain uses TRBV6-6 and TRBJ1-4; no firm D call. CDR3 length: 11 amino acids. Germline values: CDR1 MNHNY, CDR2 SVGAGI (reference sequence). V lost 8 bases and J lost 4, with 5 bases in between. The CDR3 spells CASGFNEKLFF. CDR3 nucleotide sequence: TGTGCCAGCGGCTTTAATGAAAAACTGTTTTTT.

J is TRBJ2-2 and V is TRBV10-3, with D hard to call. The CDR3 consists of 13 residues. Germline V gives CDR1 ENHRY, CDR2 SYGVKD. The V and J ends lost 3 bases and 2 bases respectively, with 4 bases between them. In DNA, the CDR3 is TGTGCCATCAGTGAACTAAACACCGGGGAGCTGTTTTTT. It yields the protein CAISELNTGELFF.

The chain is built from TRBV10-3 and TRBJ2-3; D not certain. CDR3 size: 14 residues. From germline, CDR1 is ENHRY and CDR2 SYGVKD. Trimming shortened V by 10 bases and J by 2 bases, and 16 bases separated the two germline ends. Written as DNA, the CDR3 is TGTGCCACCCAACGGCCGATGGCCACAGATACGCAGTATTTT. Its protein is CATQRPMATDTQYF.

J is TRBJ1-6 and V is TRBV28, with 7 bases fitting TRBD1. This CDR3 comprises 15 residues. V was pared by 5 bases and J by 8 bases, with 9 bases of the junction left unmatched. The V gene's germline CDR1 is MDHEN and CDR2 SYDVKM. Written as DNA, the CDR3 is TGTGCCAGCAGTGGAACACAGGGGCGGCATTCACCCCTCCACTTT. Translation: CASSGTQGRHSPLHF.

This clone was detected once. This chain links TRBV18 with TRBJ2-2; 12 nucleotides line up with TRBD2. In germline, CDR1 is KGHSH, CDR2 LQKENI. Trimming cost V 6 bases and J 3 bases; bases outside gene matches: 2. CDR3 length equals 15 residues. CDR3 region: CASSRTSGDTGELFF. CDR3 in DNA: TGTGCCAGCTCTCGGACTAGCGGGGACACCGGGGAGCTGTTTTTT.

The CDR3 sequence is CASLDRTENSPLHF. The CDR3 DNA sequence: TGTGCCAGCCTCGATCGGACCGAAAATTCACCCCTCCACTTT. This chain uses TRBV2 with TRBJ1-6, with D unclear. Per the germline V gene, CDR1 is SNHLY and CDR2 is FYNNEI. V lost 8 bases, J lost 7 bases, and 15 bases lay in between. This CDR3 spans 14 amino acids. Drawing the rest from reference TRBV2 and TRBJ1-6, the complete variable domain is EPEVTQTPSHQVTQMGQEVILRCVPISNHLYFYWYRQILGQKVEFLVSFYNNEISEKSEIFDDQFSVERPDGSNFTLKIRSTKLEDSAMYFCASLDRTENSPLHFGNGTRLTVT.

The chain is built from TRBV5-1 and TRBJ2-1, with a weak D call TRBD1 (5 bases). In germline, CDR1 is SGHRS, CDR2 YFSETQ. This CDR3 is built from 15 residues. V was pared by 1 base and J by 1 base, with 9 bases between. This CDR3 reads CASSLTGPSYNEQFF. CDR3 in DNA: TGCGCCAGCAGCTTGACAGGACCTTCCTACAATGAGCAGTTCTTC.

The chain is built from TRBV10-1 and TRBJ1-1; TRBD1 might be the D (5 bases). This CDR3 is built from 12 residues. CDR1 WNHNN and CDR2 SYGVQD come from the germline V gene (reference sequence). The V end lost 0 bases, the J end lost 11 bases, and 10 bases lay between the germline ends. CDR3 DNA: TGCGCCAGCAGTGAGTCGACCAGGGCCGCTTTCTTT. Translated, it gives CASSESTRAAFF.

CDR3 nucleotide sequence: TGCGCCAGCAGCCCGCAAGGACAGGGTAGCAATGAGCAGTTCTTC. Translating it yields CASSPQGQGSNEQFF. The V call is TRBV5-1, the J call TRBJ2-1; 8 nucleotides match TRBD1. The CDR3 is made up of 15 amino acids. Germline-derived CDR1 and CDR2 are SGHRS and YFSETQ. J lost 6 bases, V lost 4 bases, and 9 bases had no gene match.